This TCR beta chain was found in a study of blood T cell repertoires in COVID-19. In the study overall: Whether acute or convalescent, the COVID-19 samples came from the United States, Italy and Spain. PBMCs, B-cell-depleted T cells, or T cells provided the cDNA or gDNA that made up the material.

Per the authors' pipeline: How many nucleated cells were present was estimated from reference gene primer amplification. Generated by immunoSEQ multiplex PCR, the TCRdb table keeps only in-frame clones and is missing some. The DNA gave D and trimming, while V, J and clone size come from that table. The table has roughly 150,000 clones, less than 90% seen once. This CDR3 is 13 amino acids long. V gave up 6 bases and J gave up 4 bases; unmatched junction bases: 5. The chain uses TRBV12-3 or TRBV12-4 and TRBJ1-1, with 7 bases lining up with TRBD1. The origin of this receptor is a woman in her seventies with acute or convalescent COVID-19. Sequencing was done on a sample of peripheral blood. The CDR3: CASRGAGGTEAFF. CDR3 bases: TGTGCCAGCAGGGGGGCAGGGGGCACTGAAGCTTTCTTT.